These T cell receptor beta chains were read from a single sample in a study of blood T cell repertoires in COVID-19. Data came from immunoSEQ multiplex PCR; TCRdb stores just in-frame clones and leaves some out. The top ten clones hold roughly 4% of a sample with roughly 230,000 clones, about 83% of them seen once. Sequencing was done on a sample of peripheral blood. Every receptor here comes from a man in his fifties with acute or convalescent COVID-19. Both conserved end residues are part of each CDR3. Fields, in order: CDR3 DNA, CDR3 protein, V gene, clone size, D gene, J gene. D genes are given only for firm matches. Where a row states a size, it is once, few, many or the class of an expanded clone; other rows omit it.

DNA: TGTGCCAGCACTAACCGAGTTTTTGAAGCTTTCTTT
CDR3: CASTNRVFEAFF
V: TRBV6-5
size: -
D: -
J: TRBJ1-1

DNA: TGTGCCAGCAGCTTAGTTGGCGGGCCGAACACCGGGGAGCTGTTTTTT
CDR3: CASSLVGGPNTGELFF
V: TRBV11-2
size: once
D: -
J: TRBJ2-2

DNA: TGTGCCAGCAGCTCCCCCCAAGCCCCTTACGAGCAGTACTTC
CDR3: CASSSPQAPYEQYF
V: TRBV5-5
size: -
D: -
J: TRBJ2-7

DNA: TGCAGCGTCGAAATCAGGGGTGCCTACGAGCAGTACTTC
CDR3: CSVEIRGAYEQYF
V: TRBV29-1
size: -
D: -
J: TRBJ2-7

DNA: TGTGCCAGTAGTGCCAGGTTGGAGGGATATTCACCCCTCCACTTT
CDR3: CASSARLEGYSPLHF
V: TRBV19
size: medium-sized
D: -
J: TRBJ1-6

DNA: TGTGCCAGCAGCGTAGGTCGTAGCGGGTTGTACGAGCAGTACTTC
CDR3: CASSVGRSGLYEQYF
V: TRBV9
size: -
D: TRBD2
J: TRBJ2-7

DNA: TGTGCCAGCAGTCTCGCGGAGCGTTCAGCTTTCTTT
CDR3: CASSLAERSAFF
V: TRBV6-5
size: -
D: -
J: TRBJ1-1

DNA: TGTGCCACCAGACAGGGGACTAACTATGGCTACACCTTC
CDR3: CATRQGTNYGYTF
V: TRBV24-1
size: -
D: TRBD1
J: TRBJ1-2

DNA: TGTGCCAGCAGCTTAGTAGCGGGGGCCTCCTACAATGAGCAGTTCTTC
CDR3: CASSLVAGASYNEQFF
V: TRBV11-1
size: -
D: TRBD2
J: TRBJ2-1

DNA: TGCGCCAGCAGCCAGCTCCAGGGCACTGAAGCTTTCTTT
CDR3: CASSQLQGTEAFF
V: TRBV4-1
size: -
D: -
J: TRBJ1-1

DNA: TGTGCCAGCGGGAAACCGGGACAGGGTGTCAATGAGCAGTTCTTC
CDR3: CASGKPGQGVNEQFF
V: TRBV6-5
size: -
D: TRBD1
J: TRBJ2-1

DNA: TGTGCCAGCAGTGCTACAGGAAAAGACACTGAAGCTTTCTTT
CDR3: CASSATGKDTEAFF
V: TRBV2
size: -
D: -
J: TRBJ1-1

DNA: TGTGCCAGTAGTATATTCGACACAGGGGGCACTGAAGCTTTCTTT
CDR3: CASSIFDTGGTEAFF
V: TRBV19
size: -
D: TRBD1
J: TRBJ1-1

DNA: TGTGCCAGCAGCTTAAAGGGGGCCCATTTTAATTCACCCCTCCACTTT
CDR3: CASSLKGAHFNSPLHF
V: TRBV7-3
size: -
D: TRBD1
J: TRBJ1-6

DNA: TGTGCCAGCAGCTTGTCCGACCCCCGGGCCCAGTACTTC
CDR3: CASSLSDPRAQYF
V: TRBV5-8
size: many
D: -
J: TRBJ2-5

DNA: TGTGCCAGCTCACCCCGTTCTAACTCTGGAAACACCATATATTTT
CDR3: CASSPRSNSGNTIYF
V: TRBV18
size: -
D: -
J: TRBJ1-3

DNA: TGTGCCAGCAGTCTGGACAGAAGCTCTGGGGCCAACGTCCTGACTTTC
CDR3: CASSLDRSSGANVLTF
V: TRBV7-6
size: -
D: -
J: TRBJ2-6

DNA: TGTGCCAGCACCTTAGACGGACAGGGGGCTCGCGGCTACACCTTC
CDR3: CASTLDGQGARGYTF
V: TRBV9
size: -
D: TRBD1
J: TRBJ1-2

DNA: TGTGCCAGTAGTATTACGGGAGCATCCTACAATGAGCAGTTCTTC
CDR3: CASSITGASYNEQFF
V: TRBV19
size: once
D: -
J: TRBJ2-1

DNA: TGCAGTGCCCACGGGGGGGGCGAGCAGTACTTC
CDR3: CSAHGGGEQYF
V: TRBV20-1
size: once
D: TRBD2
J: TRBJ2-7

DNA: TGTGCCAGCAGTTACTCGCAGGCGAGCACAGATACGCAGTATTTT
CDR3: CASSYSQASTDTQYF
V: TRBV6-5
size: -
D: -
J: TRBJ2-3

DNA: TGTGCCAGCAGAGGGGACCAAGAGACCCAGTACTTC
CDR3: CASRGDQETQYF
V: TRBV27
size: -
D: -
J: TRBJ2-5

DNA: TGTGCCAGTAGTACCCGAGATACCGGGACAGGGGCGCTCTCTGGGGCCAACGTCCTGACTTTC
CDR3: CASSTRDTGTGALSGANVLTF
V: TRBV19
size: -
D: TRBD1
J: TRBJ2-6

DNA: TGCGCCAGCAGCCGATTGGGGCCCGGAAACTCTGGAAACACCATATATTTT
CDR3: CASSRLGPGNSGNTIYF
V: TRBV4-1
size: once
D: -
J: TRBJ1-3

DNA: TGTGCCAGCAGTCCGCCTGGGGACAGGGGTAAGGGAAGAGGCTACACCTTC
CDR3: CASSPPGDRGKGRGYTF
V: TRBV3-1/TRBV3-2
size: -
D: TRBD1
J: TRBJ1-2

DNA: TGTGCCAGCAGCTTCGGGACAGTTAATGAAAAACTGTTTTTT
CDR3: CASSFGTVNEKLFF
V: TRBV11-1
size: -
D: TRBD1
J: TRBJ1-4

DNA: TGTGCCAGCAGTTACGGCGGCTTGAGCGCTTTCTTT
CDR3: CASSYGGLSAFF
V: TRBV6-2/TRBV6-3
size: -
D: -
J: TRBJ1-1

DNA: TGTGCCAGCAGGACAGGGAGCATAAACTATGGCTACACCTTC
CDR3: CASRTGSINYGYTF
V: TRBV6-5
size: -
D: TRBD1
J: TRBJ1-2